The 26 T cell receptor beta chains listed next were all sequenced from one sample in a study of shared clonotypes between healthy human individuals. TCRdb's copy holds only in-frame clones and misses some; the assay was immunoSEQ multiplex PCR. The sample carries some 2.3 million clones, approximately 93% recorded once. Sequencing was performed on naive CD4+ T cells from PBMCs. Subset given: CD45RA+ positively selected. These receptors were obtained from a man younger than 35 in good health. Some clones in this sample may be carry-over from other donors' samples.

The rearrangement uses TRBV5-1 and TRBJ2-1; no definite D call. This CDR3 has 13 residues. The germline V gene encodes CDR1 SGHRS and CDR2 YFSETQ. Between the trimmed V and J ends, which lost 6 bases and 5 bases, there was a span of 12 bases. CDR3 in amino acids: CASNYPPDNEQFF. CDR3 coding DNA: TGCGCCAGCAATTATCCCCCCGACAATGAGCAGTTCTTC.

The chain couples TRBV7-2 to TRBJ2-5, with 15 bases fitting TRBD2. J lost 5 bases, V lost 5 bases, and 6 bases had no gene match. The CDR3 contains 16 residues. Germline V gene sequence: CDR1 SGHTA, CDR2 FQGNSA. The DNA for the CDR3 is TGTGCCAGCAGCAAAGGGACTAGCGGGAGGTTTGAGACCCAGTACTTC. Amino acids: CASSKGTSGRFETQYF.

The chain uses TRBV11-2 and TRBJ2-1; D is uncertain. The germline V and J ends were trimmed by 5 bases and 5 bases, with 7 bases remaining between them. Looked up from germline, CDR1 is SGHAT and CDR2 is FQNNGV. The CDR3 spans 12 residues. CDR3 DNA: TGTGCCAGCAGCCCTCGAAACAATGAGCAGTTCTTC. The encoded protein is CASSPRNNEQFF.

The chain carries TRBV2 and TRBJ1-2; D is possibly TRBD1 (5 bases). This CDR3 contains 13 residues. V lost 2 bases, J lost 6 bases, and 10 bases lay in between. CDR1 is SNHLY, CDR2 FYNNEI, per germline. CDR3 nucleotides: TGTGCCAGCAGTGAAAGGGGAACAGATGGCTACACCTTC. This encodes CASSERGTDGYTF.

This clone was recorded only once. The chain's CDR3 is CASAGDPPGNQPQHF. CDR3 DNA: TGTGCCAGCGCTGGGGACCCCCCGGGCAATCAGCCCCAGCATTTT. V and J are TRBV2 and TRBJ1-5; tentative D call: TRBD1 (5 bases). In germline, CDR1 is SNHLY, CDR2 FYNNEI. The CDR3 is 15 amino acids. The V end lost 8 bases, the J end lost 2 bases, and 16 bases lay between the germline ends. Based on the CDR3 plus reference TRBV2 and TRBJ1-5, the full variable domain is EPEVTQTPSHQVTQMGQEVILRCVPISNHLYFYWYRQILGQKVEFLVSFYNNEISEKSEIFDDQFSVERPDGSNFTLKIRSTKLEDSAMYFCASAGDPPGNQPQHFGDGTRLSIL.

For this clone: The identical CDR3 is also encoded by other nucleotide sequences in the sample. V usage is TRBV4-1 and J usage is TRBJ2-5; D is unresolved. There are 13 residues in the CDR3. V lost 2 bases to trimming and J lost 5 bases, with 9 bases between them. CDR1 MGHRA and CDR2 YSYEKL come from the germline V gene. CDR3 DNA sequence: TGCGCCAGCAGCCAACGAGGTGGGGAGACCCAGTACTTC. Translating gives CASSQRGGETQYF.

The chain combines TRBV2 with TRBJ2-2, with a weak D call TRBD1 (6 bases). V was pared by 5 bases and J by 2 bases, with 12 bases between. CDR3 length: 15 residues. Germline V gene sequence: CDR1 SNHLY, CDR2 FYNNEI. CDR3 protein: CASSIQGPNTGELFF. In DNA, the CDR3 is TGTGCCAGCAGTATACAGGGACCTAACACCGGGGAGCTGTTTTTT.

This rearrangement joins TRBV10-2 to TRBJ1-2; D is uncertain. The length of the CDR3 is 14 residues. Between the trimmed V and J ends, which lost 5 bases and 4 bases, there was a span of 14 bases. CDR1 and CDR2 from the germline V gene are WSHSY and SAAADI. CDR3 DNA: TGCGCCAGCAGTTGGTATGGACCCTCCTATGGCTACACCTTC. It encodes CASSWYGPSYGYTF.

J is TRBJ1-3 and V is TRBV7-9; D ambiguous. The CDR3 contains 15 residues. CDR1 SEHNR and CDR2 FQNEAQ come from the germline V gene (reference sequence). V was pared by 6 bases and J by 4 bases, with 16 bases between. The CDR3 reads CASSPRIVEGNTIYF. As DNA, the CDR3 is TGTGCCAGCAGTCCCAGAATTGTTGAAGGAAACACCATATATTTT.

This clone has a single count. The chain couples TRBV7-8 to TRBJ1-5, with D hard to call. CDR1 and CDR2 from the germline V gene are SGHVS and FQNEAQ. The CDR3 totals 19 residues. Trimming left V 2 bases short and J 4 bases short, with 24 bases between. CDR3 amino acids: CASSLLRLAFRTENQPQHF. The CDR3 DNA reads TGTGCCAGCAGCTTACTACGTTTGGCTTTCCGAACCGAAAATCAGCCCCAGCATTTT.

The V and J genes are TRBV19 and TRBJ2-7; D call uncertain. Trimming left V 0 bases short and J 5 bases short, with 5 bases between. This CDR3 has 12 residues. Germline V gene sequence: CDR1 LNHDA, CDR2 SQIVND (reference sequence). The CDR3: CASSIDPHEQYF. The CDR3 bases are TGTGCCAGTAGTATAGATCCCCACGAGCAGTACTTC.

For this clone: At one boundary the junction diverges from the germline segment, which might be a read error. V and J are TRBV11-2 and TRBJ1-5; D remains ambiguous. Germline CDR1 reads SGHAT; CDR2 reads FQNNGV. The CDR3 is 14 amino acids. This chain's CDR3 is CASGLEQFNQPQHF. Here the CDR3 DNA reads TGTGCCAGCGGCTTAGAGCAGTTCAATCAGCCCCAGCATTTT. Full variable domain (rest looked up from reference TRBV11-2 and TRBJ1-5): EAGVAQSPRYKIIEKRQSVAFWCNPISGHATLYWYQQILGQGPKLLIQFQNNGVVDDSQLPKDRFSAERLKGVDSTLKIQPAKLEDSAVYLCASGLEQFNQPQHFGDGTRLSIL.

The V call is TRBV7-2, the J call TRBJ1-3; D is uncertain. The V end lost 5 bases, the J end lost 0 bases, and 11 bases lay between the germline ends. CDR1 and CDR2 from the germline V gene are SGHTA and FQGNSA. The CDR3 is 15 residues long. The CDR3 nucleotides read TGTGCCAGCAGCCCACACACCGCCTCTGGAAACACCATATATTTT. As protein: CASSPHTASGNTIYF.

V gene TRBV4-3 combines with J gene TRBJ2-7, with D hard to call. The germline V gene has CDR1 LGHNA and CDR2 YSLEER. This CDR3 is built from 14 residues. V lost 0 bases to trimming and J lost 0 bases, with 6 bases between them. The CDR3 sequence: CASSQEISSYEQYF. The CDR3, as DNA: TGCGCCAGCAGCCAAGAGATAAGCTCCTACGAGCAGTACTTC.

The rearrangement joins TRBV7-9 to TRBJ1-1, with TRBD1 identical over 9 bases. Germline V lookup: CDR1 SEHNR, CDR2 FQNEAQ (reference sequence). Trimming removed 5 bases from V and 1 base from J; junction bases left unmatched: 14. This CDR3 has 18 residues. As DNA, the CDR3 is TGTGCCAGCAGCGTCTACCGAGCCGGGACAGGGAGGAACACTGAAGCTTTCTTT. Translation: CASSVYRAGTGRNTEAFF. Together with reference TRBV7-9 and TRBJ1-1, the CDR3 gives the full variable domain: DTGVSQNPRHKITKRGQNVTFRCDPISEHNRLYWYRQTLGQGPEFLTYFQNEAQLEKSRLLSDRFSAERPKGSFSTLEIQRTEQGDSAMYLCASSVYRAGTGRNTEAFFGQGTRLTVV.

The V call is TRBV29-1, the J call TRBJ2-3; TRBD2 agrees at 11 bases. The germline gives CDR1 SQVTM, CDR2 ANQGSEA. The CDR3 consists of 16 residues. J was trimmed by 2 bases and V by 6 bases; bases with no gene match: 10. The CDR3 nucleotides are TGCAGCGTGACCCTTATAGCGGGAGGGTCCACAGATACGCAGTATTTT. It translates to CSVTLIAGGSTDTQYF.

This clone was found once. CDR3 amino acids: CATSRDVGAEKLFF. The CDR3 nucleotides read TGTGCCACCAGCAGAGATGTTGGGGCGGAAAAACTGTTTTTT. The genes are TRBV15 and TRBJ1-4, with D perhaps TRBD1 (5 bases). This CDR3 comprises 14 residues. Looked up from germline, CDR1 is LNHNV and CDR2 is YYDKDF (reference sequence). V was trimmed by 0 bases and J by 8 bases, leaving 10 bases between them. Using reference TRBV15 and TRBJ1-4 for the parts outside the CDR3, the full variable domain is DAMVIQNPRYQVTQFGKPVTLSCSQTLNHNVMYWYQQKSSQAPKLLFHYYDKDFNNEADTPDNFQSRRPNTSFCFLDIRSPGLGDTAMYLCATSRDVGAEKLFFGSGTQLSVL.

The gene calls are TRBV27 and TRBJ2-6, with D possibly matching TRBD1 (5 bases). The CDR3 has 16 residues. Germline CDR1 MNHEY, CDR2 SMNVEV (reference sequence). V was shortened by 1 base and J by 2 bases, with 9 bases between the two germline ends. The chain's CDR3 is CASSLLPGPGANVLTF. In nucleotides, the CDR3 is TGTGCCAGCAGTTTATTGCCAGGGCCTGGGGCCAACGTCCTGACTTTC.

The chain recombines TRBV7-8 with TRBJ1-5; 11 bases fit TRBD1. With 4 bases clipped from V and 6 bases from J, the junction kept 2 bases outside the gene matches. Per the germline V gene, CDR1 is SGHVS and CDR2 is FQNEAQ. CDR3 length: 14 amino acids. CDR3: CASSSGQGAQPQHF. CDR3 DNA sequence: TGTGCCAGCAGCTCTGGACAGGGGGCTCAGCCCCAGCATTTT.

This clone was seen just once. The V call is TRBV18, the J call TRBJ1-2, with 8 bases that match TRBD1. The CDR3 runs 14 residues. Germline-derived CDR1 and CDR2 are KGHSH and LQKENI. With V trimmed by 5 bases and J by 8 bases, 10 bases remained unmatched. CDR3 loop: CASSSLSTGDGYTF. For the CDR3, the DNA is TGTGCCAGCTCATCGCTATCGACAGGGGACGGCTACACCTTC.

CDR3: CASSLGASVARYGYTF. CDR3 nucleotide sequence: TGTGCCAGCAGTTTAGGCGCAAGCGTCGCTCGCTATGGCTACACCTTC. The rearrangement uses TRBV28 and TRBJ1-2; D gene ambiguous. This CDR3 is 16 amino acids long. CDR1 MDHEN and CDR2 SYDVKM come from the germline V gene. V lost 2 bases and J lost 4, with 17 bases in between.

DNA for the CDR3: TGTGCCAGCAGCTTAGGGGGGACAACCTACGAGCAGTACTTC. Translated: CASSLGGTTYEQYF. The V gene is TRBV7-6, the J gene TRBJ2-7; tentatively, D is TRBD1 (6 bases). Germline V CDR1 and CDR2: SGHVS, FNYEAQ. V was shortened by 1 base and J by 2 bases, with 9 bases between the two germline ends. The CDR3 is 14 residues long.

This chain joins TRBV23-1 and TRBJ1-2; the D gene is possibly TRBD1 (5 bases). TRBV23-1 counts as an open reading frame of uncertain function. The CDR3 is 14 residues long. V was pared by 6 bases and J by 6 bases, with 17 bases between. In DNA, the CDR3 is TGCGCCAGCAGGCCATCCTGGACACCTGATGGCTACACCTTC. Protein sequence: CASRPSWTPDGYTF.

A note on this clone: The same CDR3 can be traced to other DNA sequences in this sample. This rearrangement joins TRBV28 to TRBJ1-4; a weak D match, TRBD1 (5 bases). Trimming removed 3 bases from V and 7 bases from J, with 12 bases in between. From germline, CDR1 is MDHEN and CDR2 SYDVKM. This CDR3 has 14 residues. Written as DNA, the CDR3 is TGTGCCAGCAGTTTGGGGGGGAACCGTGAAAAACTGTTTTTT. Its protein is CASSLGGNREKLFF.

Here the CDR3 reads CASSFGGGRLDTGELFF. The CDR3, as DNA: TGCGCCAGCAGCTTCGGAGGGGGTCGGTTGGACACCGGGGAGCTGTTTTTT. V gene TRBV5-1 combines with J gene TRBJ2-2; D is possibly TRBD1 or TRBD2 (6 bases each). Germline CDR1 and CDR2: SGHRS and YFSETQ. The CDR3 covers 17 residues. V was trimmed by 2 bases and J by 3 bases, leaving 17 bases between them.

The chain joins TRBV11-2 to TRBJ2-1, with 10 bases identical to TRBD2. The J segment lost 2 bases and the V segment lost 2 bases, leaving 6 bases of the junction unmatched. CDR3 length: 17 residues. CDR1 and CDR2 from the germline V gene are SGHAT and FQNNGV. The DNA for the CDR3 is TGTGCCAGCAGCTTAACCGGGACTAGCGCGACCTACAATGAGCAGTTCTTC. Translating it yields CASSLTGTSATYNEQFF.